This TCR beta chain was identified during a study of T cells in narcolepsy. From germline, CDR1 is MNHEY and CDR2 SVGAGI. The CDR3 totals 15 residues. Trimming took off 6 bases at V and 4 bases at J, with 18 bases between the two ends. Data came from immunoSEQ multiplex PCR; TCRdb stores just in-frame clones and leaves some out. The sample includes tens of thousands of clones, around 85% of them seen just once. The chain couples TRBV6-5 to TRBJ1-2; D uncertain. The sample consisted of CD45RA- memory CD4+ T cells from PBMCs. This TCR derives from a human donor with narcolepsy. The CDR3 region is CASSPGRGLSYGYTF. In nucleotides, the CDR3 is TGTGCCAGCAGCCCCGGACGAGGACTGAGCTATGGCTACACCTTC.